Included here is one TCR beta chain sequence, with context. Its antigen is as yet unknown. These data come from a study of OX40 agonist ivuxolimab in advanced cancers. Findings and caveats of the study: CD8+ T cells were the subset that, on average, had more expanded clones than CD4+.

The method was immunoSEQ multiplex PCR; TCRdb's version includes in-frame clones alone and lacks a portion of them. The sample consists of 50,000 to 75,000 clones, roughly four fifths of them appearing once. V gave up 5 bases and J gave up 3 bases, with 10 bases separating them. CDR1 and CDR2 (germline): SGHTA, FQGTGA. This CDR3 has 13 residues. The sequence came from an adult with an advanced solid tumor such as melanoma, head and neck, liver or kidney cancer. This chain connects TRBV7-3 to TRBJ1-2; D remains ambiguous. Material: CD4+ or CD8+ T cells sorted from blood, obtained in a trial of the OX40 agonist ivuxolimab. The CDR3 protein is CASSPDGYYGYTF. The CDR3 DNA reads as TGTGCCAGCAGCCCGGACGGCTACTATGGCTACACCTTC. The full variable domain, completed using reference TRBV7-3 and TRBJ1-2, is GAGVSQTPSNKVTEKGKYVELRCDPISGHTALYWYRQSLGQGPEFLIYFQGTGAADDSGLPNDRFFAVRPEGSVSTLKIQRTERGDSAVYLCASSPDGYYGYTFGSGTRLTVV.